What follows are 3 T cell receptor beta chains derived from one specimen sequenced in a study of CD8 T cells in Susac syndrome. RNA totalling roughly 0.5 to 1 ug underwent reverse transcription with random hexamers. TCRdb processed the immunoSEQ multiplex PCR reads anew with MiXCR; each CDR3 protein has one entry. The sample contains about 90,000 distinct CDR3 sequences, around 93% of which appear only once. Material for sequencing was CD8+ T cells from PBMCs. Every receptor here comes from a human donor in good health.

The CDR3 loop reads CASSPSGGAVYNEQFF. The CDR3 bases are TGTGCCAGCAGCCCTAGCGGGGGGGCGGTCTACAATGAGCAGTTCTTC. V gene TRBV6-1 combines with J gene TRBJ2-1; TRBD2 matches 12 bases. The CDR3 contains 16 residues. V lost 6 bases to trimming and J lost 3 bases; unmatched junction nucleotides: 6. Per the germline V gene, CDR1 is MNHNS and CDR2 is SASEGT.

The chain has TRBV3-1 and TRBJ2-3; D may correspond to TRBD1 or TRBD2 (6 bases each). Trimming stripped 7 bases from V and 2 bases from J, with 25 bases between. CDR3 size: 18 residues. Germline lookup yields CDR1 LGHDT and CDR2 YNNKEL (reference sequence). The CDR3 coding sequence is TGTGCCAGCAAACGTCGAGTCGGGGGCGGGGATATCACAGATACGCAGTATTTT. Translated, it gives CASKRRVGGGDITDTQYF.

The rearrangement links TRBV6-4 to TRBJ2-3; 14 positions agree with TRBD2. The junction had 0 bases not matched to a gene; V was cut back by 0 bases and J by 4 bases. The germline gives CDR1 MRHNA, CDR2 SNTAGT. CDR3 length: 16 amino acids. Here the CDR3 reads CASSDSTSGGADTQYF. Here the CDR3 DNA reads TGTGCCAGCAGTGACTCGACTAGCGGGGGGGCAGATACGCAGTATTTT.